The 21 T cell receptor beta chains below were found in one sample sequenced in a study of shared clonotypes between healthy human individuals. Libraries were prepared by immunoSEQ multiplex PCR; TCRdb keeps only in-frame clonotypes and omits some of them. This sample yields about 680,000 clones, of which 92% are seen a single time; approximately 24% belongs to the top ten. CD45RO-negative cells were positively selected for CCR7, leaving out terminally differentiated effector memory CD45RA+ cells. Sequenced: naive CD8+ T cells sorted from blood. All receptors derive from a man in his thirties or forties in good health.

In regard to this clone: Different DNA sequences within this sample yield the same CDR3. This chain joins TRBV7-2 and TRBJ2-3; D gene uncertain. Between the trimmed V and J ends, which lost 0 bases and 6 bases, there was a span of 7 bases. CDR1 and CDR2 (germline): SGHTA, FQGNSA. The CDR3 length is 13 residues. CDR3 sequence: CASSLAPTDTQYF. Here the CDR3 DNA reads TGTGCCAGCAGCTTAGCCCCCACGGATACGCAGTATTTT.

The chain couples TRBV6-6 to TRBJ2-7; a possible D gene is TRBD2 (7 bases). V shed 2 bases and J shed 3 bases, with 14 bases lying between them. Germline lookup yields CDR1 MNHNY and CDR2 SVGAGI (reference sequence). The CDR3 has 15 residues. The DNA for the CDR3 is TGTGCCAGCAGTTACGAGGGGGGGCCCTACTACGAGCAGTACTTC. Encoded protein: CASSYEGGPYYEQYF.

The chain joins TRBV6-1 to TRBJ1-1, with 7 bases identical to TRBD1. Germline V CDR1 and CDR2: MNHNS, SASEGT. Germline trimming cut 8 bases from V and 1 base from J; bases unmatched to any gene: 4. This CDR3 contains 13 residues. The CDR3 sequence is CASPGTANTEAFF. In DNA, the CDR3 is TGTGCCAGCCCCGGGACAGCGAACACTGAAGCTTTCTTT.

In its sample, this clone was seen once. CDR3 in amino acids: CSVGGLAGIYEQYF. For the CDR3, the DNA is TGCAGCGTTGGAGGCCTAGCGGGAATCTACGAGCAGTACTTC. The rearrangement uses TRBV29-1 and TRBJ2-7; TRBD2 agrees at 9 bases. The V gene end was trimmed by 4 bases and the J gene end by 3 bases; junction bases not matched to a gene: 7. Germline V lookup: CDR1 SQVTM, CDR2 ANQGSEA. This CDR3 has 14 residues.

The chain links TRBV6-6 to TRBJ2-4; D possibly corresponds to TRBD1 (5 bases). This CDR3 is 12 amino acids long. Trimming removed 10 bases from V and 5 bases from J, with 12 bases in between. Germline V gene data show CDR1 as MNHNY and CDR2 as SVGAGI (reference sequence). CDR3 sequence reads: CATQWGQNIQYF. The CDR3 DNA reads TGTGCCACCCAGTGGGGCCAAAACATTCAGTACTTC.

This clone was seen a single time. This chain connects TRBV11-2 to TRBJ2-3; D remains ambiguous. The CDR3 sequence is 17 residues long. Germline assignment: CDR1 SGHAT and CDR2 FQNNGV. V was pared by 0 bases and J by 4 bases, with 17 bases between. The CDR3 spells CASSLDLPIPGSDTQYF. In DNA, the CDR3 is TGTGCCAGCAGCTTAGACCTCCCCATACCGGGCTCAGATACGCAGTATTTT.

The V gene is TRBV5-4, the J gene TRBJ2-5; D perhaps matches TRBD1 (7 bases). Germline CDR1 reads SGHNT; CDR2 reads YYREEE (reference sequence). V was clipped by 3 bases and J by 12 bases, with 15 bases between them. This CDR3 spans 12 amino acids. The DNA of the CDR3 is TGTGCCAGCAGCTCCGACAGGGAGGAAGAGTACTTC. This encodes CASSSDREEEYF.

This clone was observed a single time. The rearrangement joins TRBV4-1 to TRBJ2-3; TRBD2 agrees at 7 bases. The CDR3 is made up of 18 amino acids. V trimming: 0 bases; J trimming: 4 bases; junction bases outside the gene matches: 13. CDR1 is MGHRA and CDR2 is YSYEKL in the germline V gene. The CDR3 sequence is CASSQEGRGLGSPDTQYF. CDR3 nucleotides: TGCGCCAGCAGCCAAGAAGGAAGAGGACTAGGTTCTCCAGATACGCAGTATTTT.

This chain uses TRBV7-9 with TRBJ1-3, with D unresolved. CDR1 is SEHNR and CDR2 is FQNEAQ in the germline V gene (reference sequence). The CDR3 is 16 amino acids. V was cut by 4 bases and J by 0 bases, with 13 bases left in between. CDR3 loop: CASSSNQQISGNTIYF. In DNA form, the CDR3 reads TGTGCCAGCAGCTCAAATCAACAGATCTCTGGAAACACCATATATTTT.

The rearrangement joins TRBV5-4 to TRBJ1-2; no firm D call. CDR1 and CDR2 (germline): SGHNT, YYREEE (reference sequence). This CDR3 region has 14 residues. Trimming left V 5 bases short and J 2 bases short, with 13 bases between. The CDR3 DNA reads TGTGCCAGCAGTTCGGAAGGGCCGAACTATGGCTACACCTTC. Encoded protein: CASSSEGPNYGYTF.

This chain joins TRBV7-3 and TRBJ2-2; no clear D. V lost 3 bases and J 0 bases, leaving 5 bases between the germline ends. The CDR3 runs to 14 residues. Per the germline V gene, CDR1 is SGHTA and CDR2 is FQGTGA. As DNA, the CDR3 is TGTGCCAGCAGCTTCGAGCCGAACACCGGGGAGCTGTTTTTT. Translated: CASSFEPNTGELFF.

J is TRBJ2-6 and V is TRBV5-1; TRBD1 matches 7 bases. The CDR3 runs to 19 residues. V shed 1 base and J 0 bases; nucleotides not matched to a gene: 10. Germline CDR1 SGHRS, CDR2 YFSETQ. The CDR3 reads CASSLIYGTESSGANVLTF. DNA for the CDR3: TGCGCCAGCAGCTTGATATATGGGACAGAGAGCTCTGGGGCCAACGTCCTGACTTTC.

V and J are TRBV7-9 and TRBJ2-4, with unresolved D. This CDR3 has 15 residues. V lost 5 bases and J lost 8, with 19 bases in between. Germline-derived CDR1 and CDR2 are SEHNR and FQNEAQ (reference sequence). This CDR3 reads CASSPTTSGSDIQYF. In DNA, the CDR3 is TGTGCCAGCAGCCCCACCACCTCCGGATCGGACATTCAGTACTTC.

The chain combines TRBV5-1 with TRBJ2-6, with TRBD1 matching 7 bases. Germline CDR1 is SGHRS and CDR2 is YFSETQ. The CDR3 spans 18 residues. V gave up 0 bases and J gave up 4 bases; unmatched junction bases: 10. CDR3 sequence reads: CASSLAGTAPAGANVLTF. The CDR3 DNA follows: TGCGCCAGCAGCTTGGCTGGGACAGCCCCCGCGGGGGCCAACGTCCTGACTTTC. The entire variable domain, with the rest obtained from reference TRBV5-1 and TRBJ2-6, is as follows: KAGVTQTPRYLIKTRGQQVTLSCSPISGHRSVSWYQQTPGQGLQFLFEYFSETQRNKGNFPGRFSGRQFSNSRSEMNVSTLELGDSALYLCASSLAGTAPAGANVLTFGAGSRLTVL.

On this clone itself: Within the sample, other DNA sequences also encode this same CDR3. The chain joins TRBV7-9 to TRBJ2-2, with D unclear. The V gene's germline CDR1 is SEHNR and CDR2 FQNEAQ (reference sequence). Trimming stripped 5 bases from V and 1 base from J, with 11 bases between. This CDR3 region has 15 residues. This chain's CDR3 is CASSPRPGNTGELFF. Written as DNA, the CDR3 is TGTGCCAGCAGCCCTAGACCTGGGAACACCGGGGAGCTGTTTTTT.

V and J are TRBV10-3 and TRBJ2-1; no firm D call. Germline V lookup: CDR1 ENHRY, CDR2 SYGVKD. The CDR3 is made up of 13 amino acids. Trimming removed 0 bases from V and 9 bases from J, with 9 bases in between. CDR3 loop: CAISESRLGEQFF. The CDR3 bases are TGTGCCATCAGTGAGTCGAGACTCGGTGAGCAGTTCTTC.

The chain is built from TRBV7-2 and TRBJ1-1, with a weak D call TRBD1 (5 bases). Germline V lookup: CDR1 SGHTA, CDR2 FQGNSA. The V end lost 3 bases, the J end lost 1 base, and 12 bases lay between the germline ends. CDR3 length: 15 residues. The CDR3: CASSLSAGTNTEAFF. The CDR3 coding sequence is TGTGCCAGCAGCTTGTCGGCAGGGACGAACACTGAAGCTTTCTTT.

The chain combines TRBV11-2 with TRBJ2-7; D may match TRBD1 or TRBD2 (7 bases each). The CDR3 runs to 18 residues. Trimming stripped 1 base from V and 2 bases from J, with 21 bases between. Germline CDR1 reads SGHAT; CDR2 reads FQNNGV. In DNA, the CDR3 is TGTGCCAGCAGCTTAGGCCCTTCAGGGGGGGGGCATCCCTACGAGCAGTACTTC. Its protein product is CASSLGPSGGGHPYEQYF.

The CDR3 DNA sequence: TGTGCCAGCAGCTTAACGCGGGGGTCGGGGTTGGAGACCCAGTACTTC. Its translation: CASSLTRGSGLETQYF. The V gene is TRBV7-3, the J gene TRBJ2-5; the match to TRBD2 covers 7 bases. The germline CDR1 and CDR2 sequences are SGHTA and FQGTGA. The CDR3 has 16 amino acids. The V segment lost 0 bases and the J segment 5 bases; nucleotides outside the gene matches: 9.

This clone was found a few times. CDR3 in amino acids: CASSEGLGGGNEQFF. CDR3 coding DNA: TGTGCCAGCAGTGAGGGACTAGGGGGTGGGAATGAGCAGTTCTTC. The V gene is TRBV6-1, the J gene TRBJ2-1; 8 nucleotides align to TRBD2. Germline trimming cut 3 bases from V and 7 bases from J; bases unmatched to any gene: 8. This CDR3 comprises 15 residues. Germline CDR1 reads MNHNS; CDR2 reads SASEGT.

With regard to this clone: Other DNA sequences from this sample encode an identical CDR3 as well. V is TRBV27 and J is TRBJ1-1; D is uncertain. Trimming shortened V by 1 base and J by 0 bases, and 9 bases separated the two germline ends. This CDR3 has 15 residues. The germline V gene has CDR1 MNHEY and CDR2 SMNVEV (reference sequence). Here the CDR3 DNA reads TGTGCCAGCAGTTTATTGGGTGGCATGAACACTGAAGCTTTCTTT. As protein: CASSLLGGMNTEAFF.